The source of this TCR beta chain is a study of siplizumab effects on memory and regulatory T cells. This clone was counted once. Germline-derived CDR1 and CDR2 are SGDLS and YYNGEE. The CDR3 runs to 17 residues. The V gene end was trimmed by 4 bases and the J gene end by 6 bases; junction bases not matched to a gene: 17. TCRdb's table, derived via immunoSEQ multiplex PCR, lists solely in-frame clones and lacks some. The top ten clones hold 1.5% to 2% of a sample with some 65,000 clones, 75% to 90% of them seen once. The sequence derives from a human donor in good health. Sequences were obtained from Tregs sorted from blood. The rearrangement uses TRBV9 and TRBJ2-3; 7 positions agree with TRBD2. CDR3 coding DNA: TGTGCCAGCAGCCCCGGAAGTGGGGTAGCGGGTATTGATACGCAGTATTTT. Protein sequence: CASSPGSGVAGIDTQYF.